This T cell receptor (beta chain) was observed in a study of shared clonotypes between healthy human individuals. Clones were sequenced by immunoSEQ multiplex PCR, and TCRdb holds only the in-frame ones, with some missing. This sample yields around 1.1 million clones, of which around 82% are seen a single time; roughly 0.57% belongs to the top ten. The CDR3 runs to 13 residues. Germline values: CDR1 SGHTS, CDR2 YDEGEE. The V and J ends lost 4 bases and 5 bases respectively, with 12 bases between them. Notes on this clone: Its specificity is not known.

Study results and limitations: Naive CD4 clonotypes were shared across several donors at 5% to 6%.

This clonotype was sampled from a man aged 18 to 29 in good health. Some clones in this sample may be carry-over from other donors' samples. The chain combines TRBV5-8 with TRBJ2-5; a weak D match, TRBD2 (6 bases). The source material was memory CD4+ T cells from PBMCs. Sample subset: CD45RA-negative fraction. The DNA for the CDR3 is TGTGCCAGCAGCGGGGCAGGGAGGGAGACCCAGTACTTC. Residues: CASSGAGRETQYF. The full variable domain, with the rest looked up from reference TRBV5-8 and TRBJ2-5, is EAGVTQSPTHLIKTRGQQATLRCSPISGHTSVYWYQQALGLGLQFLLWYDEGEERNRGNFPPRFSGRQFPNYSSELNVNALELEDSALYLCASSGAGRETQYFGPGTRLLVL.